This paragraph reports one TCR beta chain. Its antigen remains unknown. Amplified TCR beta CDR3 regions came from RNA transcripts. During a first-round RT-PCR of the TCR CDR3, the HTBI primer set was used. MiXCR, run by TCRdb on the multiplex PCR reads, gives a single entry per CDR3 protein. Here the sample spans 650,000 to 800,000 distinct CDR3 sequences, roughly 46% being singletons. Criteria for exclusion of patients were uncontrolled infection, other autoimmune disease, pregnancy or lactation. Each diagnosis was grounded in clinical symptoms, serum thyroxine and TRAb, thyroid ultrasound, and orbital computed tomography. The data are from a study of T cells in Graves' hyperthyroidism and ophthalmopathy. Whole-study findings and limits: In blood, most of the thyroid clonotypes expanded above 0.001 were also present. The model identified upcoming ophthalmopathy a median about 6.5 months ahead of onset.

Sequencing was performed on peripheral blood or thyroid tissue (not recorded which). The receptor was isolated from an adult man with Graves' disease, either hyperthyroidism or ophthalmopathy (not recorded which).

In nucleotides, the CDR3 is TGCAGCGTTGATCGACAGGGCGGTTCCTATGGCTACACCTTC. It is translated as CSVDRQGGSYGYTF. The chain carries TRBV29-1 and TRBJ1-2; 7 positions match TRBD1. In germline, CDR1 is SQVTM, CDR2 ANQGSEA. The CDR3 runs 14 residues. Trimming cost V 3 bases and J 4 bases; bases outside gene matches: 8.